The entry that follows covers one TCR beta chain sequence. What it binds is unknown. The donors were members of the validation cohort, which comprised 90 to 150 subjects and was separate from the first cohort of roughly 700 subjects. These data are taken from a study of cytomegalovirus exposure and HLA in healthy donors. Germline V CDR1 and CDR2: SQVTM, ANQGSEA. The CDR3 spans 12 residues. The V gene end was trimmed by 7 bases and the J gene end by 1 base; junction bases not matched to a gene: 3. Regarding the study as a whole: There were approximately 150 TCR beta chains listed as cytomegalovirus-associated.

TCRdb keeps only in-frame clones here, not all; method: immunoSEQ multiplex PCR. The data contain 150,000 to 250,000 clones, around 80% of them singletons. The sequence was collected from a woman in her thirties in good health and CMV-seropositive. The chain recombines TRBV29-1 with TRBJ2-7; 8 nucleotides align to TRBD1. The sequenced material came from PBMCs. The CDR3 DNA is TGCAGCGCCAACAGGGGGTCCTACGAGCAGTACTTC. Its protein product is CSANRGSYEQYF.